This TCR beta chain was observed in a study of CD8+CD57+ T cells in acquired aplastic anemia. V dropped 0 bases and J dropped 10 bases, with 13 bases sitting between them. CDR1 is DFQATT, CDR2 SNEGSKA, per germline (reference sequence). The CDR3 runs to 14 residues. Profiling of TCR beta VDJ combinations and CDR3 sequences used genomic DNA as template. TCRdb independently ran MiXCR on the reads; one entry per CDR3 protein. The top ten hold 40% to 55% of the sample, which has 150,000 to 200,000 distinct CDR3 sequences, about three fifths seen once. The genes are TRBV20-1 and TRBJ1-6; unclear D gene. The receptor was derived from a human donor with severe aplastic anemia or a healthy control (not recorded which). Sequencing was performed on sorted CD4+, CD8+, or CD8+CD57+ T cells (not recorded which) from PBMCs. This CDR3 reads CSAREGNGNSPLHF. The CDR3 DNA sequence: TGCAGTGCTAGAGAAGGGAATGGAAACTCACCCCTCCACTTT.